This T cell receptor (beta chain) originates from a study of CD8 T cells in Susac syndrome. Sequencing of TCR beta was carried out in blood CD8+ and CD4+ T cells. Purification of the CD8+ and CD4+ T cells relied on negative isolation, and TEMRA cells underwent FACS enrichment. Study-wide results and caveats: The study recognized that the number of individuals in its TCR sequencing and HLA analysis was relatively small.

The V and J ends lost 4 bases and 0 bases respectively, with 18 bases between them. The CDR3 is made up of 17 amino acids. Germline values: CDR1 MNHEY, CDR2 SVGAGI. On this clonotype: Its antigen is not known.

Random hexamers were used to reverse transcribe an amount of about 0.45 to 1 ug RNA. Across 54 Vbeta and 13 Jbeta, immunoSEQ multiplex PCR amplified TCR beta CDR3. TCRdb reprocessed the immunoSEQ multiplex PCR reads via MiXCR and lists one record per CDR3 protein. The repertoire holds approximately 220,000 distinct CDR3 sequences, with just under 95% as singletons. This TCR derives from a human donor with multiple sclerosis. J is TRBJ1-2 and V is TRBV6-5; the D is unclear. Sequencing was done on a sample of CD4+ T cells from PBMCs. The CDR3 DNA reads TGTGCCAGCAGTTTCTCCCCGGATGGACGATCTAACTATGGCTACACCTTC. This gives the protein CASSFSPDGRSNYGYTF.